The 17 T cell receptor beta chains listed next were all sequenced from one sample in a study of cytomegalovirus exposure and HLA in healthy donors. Libraries were prepared by immunoSEQ multiplex PCR; TCRdb keeps only in-frame clonotypes and omits some of them. The sample includes roughly 90,000 clones, around 85% of them seen just once. Material: PBMCs. The receptors shown here come from a man in his late teens or twenties in good health and CMV-seropositive.

This sequence joins TRBV30 and TRBJ2-2, with 9 bases lining up with TRBD2. Germline CDR1 GTSNPN, CDR2 SVGIG (reference sequence). V was clipped by 3 bases and J by 4 bases; unmatched bases: 15. The CDR3 loop spans 18 amino acids. The CDR3 nucleotides read TGTGCCTGGAGCCTTCTCAAGGCAGCGGGAGGAATCACCGGGGAGCTGTTTTTT. Its protein product is CAWSLLKAAGGITGELFF. Filled out from reference TRBV30 and TRBJ2-2, the complete variable domain reads SQTIHQWPATLVQPVGSPLSLECTVEGTSNPNLYWYRQAAGRGLQLLFYSVGIGQISSEVPQNLSASRPQDRQFILSSKKLLLSDSGFYLCAWSLLKAAGGITGELFFGEGSRLTVL.

The gene calls are TRBV5-1 and TRBJ1-1; no clear D gene. V lost 5 bases and J lost 0, with 14 bases in between. Germline CDR1 SGHRS, CDR2 YFSETQ. This CDR3 is built from 15 residues. CDR3 in DNA: TGCGCCAGCAGACCCCACTTCGCATTGAACACTGAAGCTTTCTTT. Its translation: CASRPHFALNTEAFF. The whole variable domain, remainder taken from reference TRBV5-1 and TRBJ1-1, is KAGVTQTPRYLIKTRGQQVTLSCSPISGHRSVSWYQQTPGQGLQFLFEYFSETQRNKGNFPGRFSGRQFSNSRSEMNVSTLELGDSALYLCASRPHFALNTEAFFGQGTRLTVV.

The J gene is TRBJ2-5, the V gene TRBV7-9; D is possibly TRBD2 (5 bases). Germline-derived CDR1 and CDR2 are SEHNR and FQNEAQ (reference sequence). The CDR3 sequence is 14 residues long. V was cut by 0 bases and J by 5 bases, with 10 bases left in between. This CDR3 reads CASSLALGVETQYF. The CDR3 DNA is TGTGCCAGCAGCTTAGCGCTCGGGGTTGAGACCCAGTACTTC.

The chain joins TRBV19 to TRBJ2-1; weak D call: TRBD2 (6 bases). CDR3 length equals 16 residues. Trimming took 1 base from V and 2 from J, leaving 12 bases between them. The germline CDR1 and CDR2 sequences are LNHDA and SQIVND (reference sequence). In DNA form, the CDR3 reads TGTGCCAGTAGTATAGTGGCTAGCGTAGCCTACAATGAGCAGTTCTTC. Its protein product is CASSIVASVAYNEQFF.

The V call is TRBV10-3, the J call TRBJ2-5; 11 nucleotides align to TRBD2. V dropped 4 bases and J dropped 2; count of bases not matched to a gene: 6. Germline CDR1 is ENHRY and CDR2 is SYGVKD. This CDR3 spans 16 amino acids. CDR3 bases: TGTGCCATCAGTGTAGTGGCTAGCGGGAGGCAAGAGACCCAGTACTTC. Its protein is CAISVVASGRQETQYF.

The rearrangement links TRBV27 to TRBJ1-2, with 9 bases identical to TRBD1. The CDR3 contains 13 residues. V was clipped by 7 bases and J by 2 bases; unmatched bases: 2. CDR1 is MNHEY and CDR2 is SMNVEV in the germline V gene (reference sequence). As DNA, the CDR3 is TGTGCCAGCACTGACAGGGGGAACTATGGCTACACCTTC. This gives the protein CASTDRGNYGYTF.

The CDR3 DNA sequence: TGTGCCAGCAGGAGAAACACCGGGGAGCTGTTTTTT. Amino acid sequence: CASRRNTGELFF. The V call is TRBV7-9, the J call TRBJ2-2; unclear D gene. V was pared by 6 bases and J by 2 bases, with 4 bases between. CDR1 SEHNR and CDR2 FQNEAQ come from the germline V gene (reference sequence). The CDR3 covers 12 residues.

V is TRBV7-3 and J is TRBJ1-1; possibly TRBD1 for D (6 bases). There are 17 residues in the CDR3. Trimming removed 5 bases at V and 1 base at J, with 20 bases between. Germline CDR1 and CDR2: SGHTA and FQGTGA. The CDR3 here is CASSEWGLHYTNTEAFF. Written as DNA, the CDR3 is TGTGCCAGCAGCGAATGGGGGCTACACTATACGAACACTGAAGCTTTCTTT.

The J gene is TRBJ2-7, the V gene TRBV6-5; 14 positions agree with TRBD2. J lost 6 bases, V lost 6 bases, and 7 bases had no gene match. Per germline, CDR1 MNHEY and CDR2 SVGAGI. The CDR3 covers 15 residues. The CDR3 loop is CASSPGTSGSREQYV. CDR3 nucleotides: TGTGCCAGCAGCCCCGGGACTAGCGGGAGTCGCGAGCAGTACGTC.

The V and J genes are TRBV5-1 and TRBJ2-5, with TRBD1 as a possible D gene (8 bases). CDR3 length: 13 amino acids. In germline, CDR1 is SGHRS, CDR2 YFSETQ. The germline V and J ends were trimmed by 8 bases and 5 bases, with 16 bases remaining between them. CDR3 bases: TGCGCCAGACCTGGACAGGGAGGGGAGACCCAGTACTTC. Amino acids: CARPGQGGETQYF.

The chain employs TRBV29-1 and TRBJ2-1; D is unclear. This CDR3 spans 14 amino acids. Trimming stripped 2 bases from V and 5 bases from J, with 13 bases between. The germline CDR1 and CDR2 sequences are SQVTM and ANQGSEA. The CDR3 DNA is TGCAGCGTTGAACGGTCGGCTAGTCACAATGAGCAGTTCTTC. This translates into CSVERSASHNEQFF.

V gene TRBV5-5 combines with J gene TRBJ2-5, with 12 bases matching TRBD1. V lost 4 bases to trimming and J lost 5 bases; unmatched junction nucleotides: 6. This CDR3 comprises 15 residues. CDR1 is SGHKS and CDR2 is YYEKEE in the germline V gene (reference sequence). This CDR3 is CASSLGQGAGETQYF. CDR3 bases: TGTGCCAGCAGCCTGGGACAGGGGGCGGGGGAGACCCAGTACTTC.

The chain carries TRBV5-4 and TRBJ2-7; TRBD2 is a possible D gene (6 bases). The CDR3 length is 14 residues. V shed 4 bases and J shed 0 bases, with 11 bases lying between them. The germline CDR1 and CDR2 sequences are SGHNT and YYREEE (reference sequence). DNA of the CDR3: TGTGCCAGCAGCGGGGGACTGGCCTCCTACGAGCAGTACTTC. This translates into CASSGGLASYEQYF. Looking up the rest from reference TRBV5-4 and TRBJ2-7 gives the full variable domain: ETGVTQSPTHLIKTRGQQVTLRCSSQSGHNTVSWYQQALGQGPQFIFQYYREEENGRGNFPPRFSGLQFPNYSSELNVNALELDDSALYLCASSGGLASYEQYFGPGTRLTVT.

The chain recombines TRBV18 with TRBJ1-1; D unresolved. This CDR3 spans 13 amino acids. Trimming pared 3 bases from V and 10 bases from J, leaving 15 bases between. Germline V CDR1 and CDR2: KGHSH, LQKENI. The CDR3 DNA is TGTGCCAGCTCACCCGACGGGGAAGTCGGAGCTTTCTTT. The encoded protein is CASSPDGEVGAFF.

V and J are TRBV28 and TRBJ2-2; D not resolved. The CDR3 covers 16 residues. CDR1 is MDHEN and CDR2 is SYDVKM in the germline V gene. The germline V and J ends were trimmed by 1 base and 4 bases, with 13 bases remaining between them. The CDR3 reads CASSLLGSFTTGELFF. CDR3 DNA: TGTGCCAGCAGTTTATTGGGCAGCTTCACCACCGGGGAGCTGTTTTTT. The full variable domain, rest sourced from reference TRBV28 and TRBJ2-2, is DVKVTQSSRYLVKRTGEKVFLECVQDMDHENMFWYRQDPGLGLRLIYFSYDVKMKEKGDIPEGYSVSREKKERFSLILESASTNQTSMYLCASSLLGSFTTGELFFGEGSRLTVL.

This clone was found a few times. The V and J genes are TRBV9 and TRBJ2-2; 8 nucleotides align to TRBD2. Germline values: CDR1 SGDLS, CDR2 YYNGEE. The CDR3 totals 15 residues. V shed 4 bases and J 3 bases; nucleotides not matched to a gene: 5. For the CDR3, the DNA is TGTGCCAGCAGCCTACTAGCGGTAGACACCGGGGAGCTGTTTTTT. Translated, it gives CASSLLAVDTGELFF. Complete variable domain (other parts from reference TRBV9 and TRBJ2-2): DSGVTQTPKHLITATGQRVTLRCSPRSGDLSVYWYQQSLDQGLQFLIQYYNGEERAKGNILERFSAQQFPDLHSELNLSSLELGDSALYFCASSLLAVDTGELFFGEGSRLTVL.

This chain joins TRBV28 and TRBJ2-7; D is unclear. The V gene lost 1 base and the J gene lost 1 base, with 2 bases spanning the gap. CDR1 is MDHEN and CDR2 is SYDVKM in the germline V gene. The CDR3 spans 12 residues. CDR3 nucleotides: TGTGCCAGCAGTTTATCGTCCTACGAGCAGTACTTC. This encodes CASSLSSYEQYF.